Shown below are 10 T cell receptor beta chains from a single sample sequenced in a study of blood T cell repertoires in COVID-19. Here immunoSEQ multiplex PCR was the method, and the copy in TCRdb shows in-frame clones only, minus some. Here the sample spans roughly 30,000 clones, roughly 79% being singletons. Source material: peripheral blood. The receptor set was obtained from a man in his 70s with acute or convalescent COVID-19.

The chain carries TRBV7-2 and TRBJ2-5, with 7 nucleotides matching TRBD2. Trimming cost V 5 bases and J 2 bases; bases outside gene matches: 14. The CDR3 consists of 17 residues. Germline V gene data show CDR1 as SGHTA and CDR2 as FQGNSA. This CDR3 is CASSQRKTSPKQETQYF. The CDR3 DNA follows: TGTGCCAGCAGCCAGCGCAAGACTAGCCCTAAACAAGAGACCCAGTACTTC.

The V gene is TRBV3-1 (or the pseudogene TRBV3-2), the J gene TRBJ2-2, with a tentative D call TRBD2 (6 bases). From germline, CDR1 is LGHDT and CDR2 YNNKEL (reference sequence). This CDR3 is 14 amino acids long. V lost 3 bases and J lost 7, with 12 bases in between. The CDR3: CASSHPLANGELFF. The CDR3 DNA reads as TGTGCCAGCAGCCATCCGCTAGCGAACGGGGAGCTGTTTTTT.

The CDR3 loop reads CASSIAGGGAGTQYF. The CDR3 bases are TGTGCCAGTAGTATAGCGGGAGGGGGCGCAGGGACCCAGTACTTC. The chain joins TRBV19 to TRBJ2-5, with D perhaps TRBD2 (8 bases). CDR3 length: 15 amino acids. The V gene lost 1 base and the J gene lost 7 bases, with 16 bases spanning the gap. Germline V gives CDR1 LNHDA, CDR2 SQIVND (reference sequence).

The chain uses TRBV6-5 and TRBJ2-2, with 9 bases lining up with TRBD1. The CDR3 sequence is 16 residues long. The V and J ends lost 2 bases and 6 bases, in that order; junction bases with no gene match: 7. Germline V gives CDR1 MNHEY, CDR2 SVGAGI. This chain's CDR3 is CASSYDGTGLSGELFF. CDR3 in DNA: TGTGCCAGCAGTTACGATGGGACAGGGTTGTCCGGGGAGCTGTTTTTT.

The rearrangement joins TRBV9 to TRBJ2-1; 7 bases match TRBD2. The CDR3 is 16 amino acids. Germline V lookup: CDR1 SGDLS, CDR2 YYNGEE. V shed 0 bases, J shed 4 bases, and the junction held 7 bases outside the gene matches. The CDR3 DNA reads TGTGCCAGCAGCGTAGTGCTAGCGGCACATTACAATGAGCAGTTCTTC. Its translation: CASSVVLAAHYNEQFF.

This chain connects TRBV27 to TRBJ2-3, with a weak D call TRBD2 (5 bases). The CDR3 length is 15 residues. The V and J ends lost 1 base and 6 bases respectively, with 14 bases between them. Germline V lookup: CDR1 MNHEY, CDR2 SMNVEV (reference sequence). CDR3 DNA sequence: TGTGCCAGCAGTTTATTGTCCACTAGTTCGGATACGCAGTATTTT. This codes for CASSLLSTSSDTQYF.

The table lists this clone with a count of one. The chain carries TRBV16 and TRBJ2-7; maybe TRBD1 (5 bases). This CDR3 has 15 amino acids. Per germline, CDR1 KGHSY and CDR2 FQNENV. The V and J ends lost 4 bases and 3 bases respectively, with 16 bases between them. The CDR3 DNA is TGTGCCAGCAGCCCCGCCTGGGGCAGACACTACGAGCAGTACTTC. This sequence encodes CASSPAWGRHYEQYF.

The chain has TRBV5-5 and TRBJ2-7, with D tentatively TRBD1 (7 bases). V lost 1 base, J lost 3 bases, and 14 bases lay in between. The CDR3 covers 15 residues. CDR1 SGHKS and CDR2 YYEKEE come from the germline V gene (reference sequence). CDR3: CASSLLAGQHYEQYF. The CDR3 DNA reads as TGTGCCAGCAGCTTGCTGGCGGGACAGCACTACGAGCAGTACTTC.

The chain recombines TRBV6-1 with TRBJ2-1; a possible D gene is TRBD2 (5 bases). CDR1 and CDR2 from the germline V gene are MNHNS and SASEGT. V was cut by 2 bases and J by 10 bases, with 12 bases left in between. The CDR3 totals 13 residues. The CDR3 loop reads CASSERGILEQFF. Written as DNA, the CDR3 is TGTGCCAGCAGTGAAAGAGGGATTTTGGAGCAGTTCTTC.

This clone was found a few times. J is TRBJ1-1 and V is TRBV10-3; 9 bases align to TRBD1. The CDR3 runs 16 residues. Germline trimming cut 2 bases from V and 10 bases from J; bases unmatched to any gene: 14. Germline CDR1 is ENHRY and CDR2 is SYGVKD. The CDR3 region has the DNA TGTGCCATCAGTGAGACCCCGGGACAGGGCATTAGGGTAGCTTTCTTT. Its protein product is CAISETPGQGIRVAFF.